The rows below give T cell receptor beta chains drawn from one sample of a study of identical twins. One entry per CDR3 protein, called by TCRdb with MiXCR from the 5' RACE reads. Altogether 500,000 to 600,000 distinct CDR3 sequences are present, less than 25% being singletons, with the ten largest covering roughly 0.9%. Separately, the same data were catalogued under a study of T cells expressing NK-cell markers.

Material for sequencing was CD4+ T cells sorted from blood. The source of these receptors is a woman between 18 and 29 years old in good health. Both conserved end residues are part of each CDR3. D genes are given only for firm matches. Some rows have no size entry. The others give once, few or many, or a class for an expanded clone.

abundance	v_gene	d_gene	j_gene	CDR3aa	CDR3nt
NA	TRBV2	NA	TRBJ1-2	CASSSVGSRYGYTF	TGTGCCAGCAGCAGTGTGGGGTCCCGGTATGGCTACACCTTC
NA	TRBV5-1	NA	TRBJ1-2	CASSLAQFYGYTF	TGCGCCAGCAGCTTGGCCCAGTTCTATGGCTACACCTTC
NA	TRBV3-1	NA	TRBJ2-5	CASSHGQVGTQYF	TGTGCCAGCAGCCATGGGCAGGTTGGGACCCAGTACTTC
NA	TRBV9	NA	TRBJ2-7	CASSVDMRVHEQYF	TGTGCCAGCAGCGTAGACATGAGGGTCCACGAGCAGTACTTC
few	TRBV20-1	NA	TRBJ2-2	CSARPTGTGELFF	TGCAGTGCGCGGCCTACAGGTACCGGGGAGCTGTTTTTT
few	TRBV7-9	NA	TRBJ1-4	CASSPLEVTANEKLFF	TGTGCCAGCAGCCCCCTTGAGGTTACGGCTAATGAAAAACTGTTTTTT
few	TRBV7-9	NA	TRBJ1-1	CASSFSNTEAFF	TGTGCCAGCAGCTTTTCAAACACTGAAGCTTTCTTT
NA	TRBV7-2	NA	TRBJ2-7	CASSFPTSSYEQYF	TGTGCCAGCAGCTTTCCCACTTCTTCCTACGAGCAGTACTTC
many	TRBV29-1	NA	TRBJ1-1	CSVERGLNTEAFF	TGCAGCGTTGAGCGAGGGTTGAACACTGAAGCTTTCTTT
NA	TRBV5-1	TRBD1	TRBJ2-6	CASSFWTGGVSGANVLTF	TGCGCCAGCAGCTTCTGGACAGGGGGAGTATCTGGGGCCAACGTCCTGACTTTC
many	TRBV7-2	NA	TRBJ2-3	CASSLTDTQYF	TGCGCCAGCAGCTTGACAGATACGCAGTATTTT
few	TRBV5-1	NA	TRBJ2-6	CASSQRNSGANVLTF	TGCGCCAGCAGCCAGCGGAATTCTGGGGCCAACGTCCTGACTTTC
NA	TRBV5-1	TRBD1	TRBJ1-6	CASSWGQGALHF	TGCGCCAGCAGCTGGGGACAGGGTGCCCTCCACTTT
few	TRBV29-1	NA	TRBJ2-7	CSAASGSGEQYF	TGCAGCGCAGCATCTGGGTCAGGCGAGCAGTACTTC
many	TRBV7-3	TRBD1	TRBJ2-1	CASSSGTGSYNEQFF	TGTGCCAGCAGTTCCGGGACAGGCTCCTACAATGAGCAGTTCTTC
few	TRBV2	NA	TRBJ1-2	CASRAGDGGYTF	TGTGCCAGCAGGGCGGGGGACGGTGGCTACACCTTC
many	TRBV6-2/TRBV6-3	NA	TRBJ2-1	CASSSRDNEQFF	TGTGCCAGCAGCTCTAGAGACAATGAGCAGTTCTTC
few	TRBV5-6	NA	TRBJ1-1	CASSRARVRTVAEAFF	TGTGCCAGCAGCCGAGCGAGAGTCCGGACGGTAGCTGAAGCTTTCTTT
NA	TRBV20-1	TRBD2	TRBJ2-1	CSARNPTSGTEQFF	TGCAGTGCTAGGAATCCGACTAGCGGGACTGAGCAGTTCTTC
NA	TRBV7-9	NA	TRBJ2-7	CASSFSSVYEQYF	TGTGCCAGCAGCTTTTCTAGCGTCTACGAGCAGTACTTC
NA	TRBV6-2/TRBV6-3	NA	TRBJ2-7	CASSYRRDPSYEQYF	TGTGCCAGCAGTTACCGGCGCGATCCCTCCTACGAGCAGTACTTC
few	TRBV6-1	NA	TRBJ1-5	CASSESGSNQPQHF	TGTGCCAGCAGTGAGTCAGGGAGTAACCAGCCCCAGCATTTT
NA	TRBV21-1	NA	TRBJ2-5	CASSGGNGTRGETQYF	TGTGCCAGCAGCGGGGGAAACGGGACAAGAGGGGAGACCCAGTACTTC
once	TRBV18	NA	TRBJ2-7	CASSEGGPFYEQYF	TGTGCCAGCTCGGAGGGGGGACCCTTCTACGAGCAGTACTTC
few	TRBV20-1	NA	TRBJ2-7	CSGWRGSYEQYF	TGCAGTGGGTGGCGGGGCTCCTACGAGCAGTACTTC
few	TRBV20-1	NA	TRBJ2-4	CSATPGHLVHENIQYF	TGCAGTGCAACTCCGGGCCACCTAGTCCACGAAAACATTCAGTACTTC